Sequencing of this T cell receptor beta chain was carried out in a study of T cell responses to AZD1222 COVID-19 vaccine. Assay used: immunoSEQ multiplex PCR; TCRdb lists only in-frame clones, some missing. The sample consists of about 150,000 clones, more than 85% of them appearing once. In the case of this clone: Its antigen is undetermined.

Study-level points and caveats: Distributed over spike, vaccine-associated CD4 TCRs predominated at 160-218 and 743-854.

Trimming took off 1 base at V and 0 bases at J, with 17 bases between the two ends. This CDR3 has 18 amino acids. Looked up from germline, CDR1 is SGHRS and CDR2 is YFSETQ. This TCR derives from an adult who received the AZD1222 COVID-19 vaccine. Sequencing used peripheral blood, obtained 28 days after the second AZD1222 dose. J is TRBJ2-1 and V is TRBV5-1, with D possibly matching TRBD2 (7 bases). The CDR3 loop is CASSLREGHTSSYNEQFF. DNA for the CDR3: TGCGCCAGCAGCTTGAGGGAGGGACACACTAGCTCCTACAATGAGCAGTTCTTC.